This T cell receptor beta chain was observed in a study of CD8+ T cells in alopecia areata. Sample treatment: oral pan-JAK inhibitor, 5-10 mg twice daily. Trimming removed 4 bases from V and 2 bases from J; junction bases left unmatched: 11. The V gene's germline CDR1 is SGHNT and CDR2 YYREEE (reference sequence). The CDR3 has 16 residues. RNA was extracted and reverse transcribed into cDNA as the sequencing template. The method was immunoSEQ multiplex PCR; TCRdb's version includes in-frame clones alone and lacks a portion of them. The repertoire holds about 140,000 clones, with more than 85% as singletons.

The source material was CD8+ T cells sorted from blood, sampled at week 4, from a patient treated with tofacitinib. This TCR derives from a human donor with alopecia areata. The chain employs TRBV5-4 and TRBJ2-5; 7 bases match TRBD2. CDR3 loop: CASSPTGGGGQETQYF. CDR3 in DNA: TGTGCCAGCAGCCCGACTGGCGGGGGAGGTCAAGAGACCCAGTACTTC.